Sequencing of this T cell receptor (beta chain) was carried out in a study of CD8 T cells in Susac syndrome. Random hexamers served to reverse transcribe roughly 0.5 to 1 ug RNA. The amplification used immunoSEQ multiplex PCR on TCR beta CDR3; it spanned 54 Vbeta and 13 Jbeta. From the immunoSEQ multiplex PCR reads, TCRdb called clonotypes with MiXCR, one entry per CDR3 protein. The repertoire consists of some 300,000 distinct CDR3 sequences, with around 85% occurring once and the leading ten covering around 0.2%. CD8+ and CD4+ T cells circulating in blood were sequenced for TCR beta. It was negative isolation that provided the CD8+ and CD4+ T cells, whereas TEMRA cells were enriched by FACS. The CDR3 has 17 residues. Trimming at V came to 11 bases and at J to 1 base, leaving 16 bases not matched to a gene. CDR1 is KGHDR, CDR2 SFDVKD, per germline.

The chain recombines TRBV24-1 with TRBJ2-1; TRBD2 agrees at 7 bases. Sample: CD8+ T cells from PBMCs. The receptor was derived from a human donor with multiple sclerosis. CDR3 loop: CASRTRAKVRSYNEQFF. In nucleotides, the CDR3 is TGTGCCAGCCGGACTAGGGCCAAGGTTAGGTCCTACAATGAGCAGTTCTTC.